This T cell receptor (beta chain) is from a study of shared clonotypes between healthy human individuals. Produced via immunoSEQ multiplex PCR; TCRdb's table is partial and in-frame only. The sample holds roughly 2.2 million clones; approximately 95% are singletons and the top ten take 0.35% to 0.45%. In germline, CDR1 is SGHDT, CDR2 YYEEEE. The V and J ends lost 3 bases and 5 bases, in that order; junction bases with no gene match: 8. CDR3 size: 15 residues. The specimen was naive CD4+ T cells from PBMCs. The subset was: CD45RA+ positively selected. The gene calls are TRBV5-6 and TRBJ2-1, with 7 bases that match TRBD1. The receptor comes from a man younger than 30 in good health. Some clones in this sample may be carry-over from other donors' samples. The DNA for the CDR3 is TGTGCCAGCAGCTCCCACCGGGACAGCGACAATGAGCAGTTCTTC. Protein product: CASSSHRDSDNEQFF. The full variable domain, in which reference TRBV5-6 and TRBJ2-1 provide the parts outside the CDR3, is DAGVTQSPTHLIKTRGQQVTLRCSPKSGHDTVSWYQQALGQGPQFIFQYYEEEERQRGNFPDRFSGHQFPNYSSELNVNALLLGDSALYLCASSSHRDSDNEQFFGPGTRLTVL.